These T cell receptor beta chains were read from a single sample in a study of shared clonotypes between healthy human individuals. Assay: immunoSEQ multiplex PCR; the TCRdb copy retains only in-frame clones and omits some. The sample holds 1.5 million to 2.5 million clones, approximately 95% seen once. The sample consisted of naive CD8+ T cells sorted from blood. Receptors originate from a man aged 18 to 29 in good health. Each CDR3 is given without its conserved first and last residue.

TRBV5-6	TRBJ1-4	ASSHQTNEKLF
TRBV27	TRBJ2-7	ASSPPPSGRSYEQY
TRBV4-2	TRBJ2-7	ASSQERGTLTEQY
TRBV5-4	TRBJ1-1	ASSLTGYTEAF
TRBV10-2	TRBJ2-2	ASSEWGPNTGELF
TRBV7-9	TRBJ2-5	ASSLVETQY
TRBV7-9	TRBJ1-1	ASTYGGGVNTEAF
TRBV7-9	TRBJ2-7	ASSLGTGFLYEQY
TRBV7-6	TRBJ2-3	ASSLGQGAGDTQY
TRBV27	TRBJ1-2	ASSLSQGPLYGYT
TRBV27	TRBJ1-5	ASSFSMGNQPQH
TRBV5-6	TRBJ2-1	ASRVWGGSSYNEQF
TRBV6-1	TRBJ1-5	ASSDWEGQPQH
TRBV29-1	TRBJ2-6	SVVLSGANVLT
TRBV7-9	TRBJ2-1	ASSPSSGSSDEQF
TRBV30	TRBJ2-1	AWQQREASYNEQF
TRBV7-6	TRBJ2-1	ASSLLGSHNEQF
TRBV29-1	TRBJ2-2	SVEAATGELF
TRBV28	TRBJ1-5	ASSLGVGQPQH
TRBV5-4	TRBJ2-7	ASSLALAGGEQY
TRBV19	TRBJ2-7	ASSIAGLSYEQY
TRBV11-2	TRBJ2-5	ASSRVGRQETQY
TRBV28	TRBJ2-7	ASSFGTGGYEQY
TRBV10-3	TRBJ1-2	AISEQGGGLDGYT
TRBV5-4	TRBJ2-1	ASSSWGASYNEQF
TRBV27	TRBJ2-7	ASSLTGDEQY
TRBV30	TRBJ2-7	AWRGRESYEQY
TRBV13	TRBJ2-7	ASSLEEDYEQY
TRBV5-8	TRBJ2-7	ASGRPGQGPYEQY
TRBV6-5	TRBJ2-7	ASSYSSGDGSYEQY
TRBV30	TRBJ1-1	AWSEDFQVY
TRBV30	TRBJ1-1	AWSVTKGAEAF
TRBV9	TRBJ2-2	ASSVDSGANTGELF
TRBV7-9	TRBJ2-3	ASSPRRALTDTQY
TRBV7-9	TRBJ2-1	ASSLGQGTYNEQF
TRBV10-3	TRBJ2-7	AISELGQKFYEQY
TRBV2	TRBJ2-1	ASSEGGGGYNEQF
TRBV6-5	TRBJ1-5	ASSYLRGEPQH
TRBV19	TRBJ1-5	ASSITRDSGYQPQH
TRBV11-2	TRBJ2-7	ASSLRTPYEQY
TRBV4-3	TRBJ2-2	ASSQDAGTSGFPNTGELF
TRBV19	TRBJ2-7	ASSIVAGHLYEQY